These T cell receptor beta chains were read from a single sample in a study of sequential checkpoint blockade in melanoma. Clones were read by immunoSEQ multiplex PCR, and TCRdb kept only the in-frame ones, dropping some. The sample has about 28,000 clones, 83% seen once; the top ten hold about 17%. The starting material was CD8+ T cells sorted from blood (inferred from file names), obtained from a patient given nivolumab and ipilimumab in sequence. These TCRs come from a human donor with melanoma. CDR3s include the opening cysteine and the closing phenylalanine or tryptophan. A D gene is named only where the DNA matches it firmly. Where a row states a size, it is once, few, many or the class of an expanded clone; other rows omit it.

>TRBJ1-6|TRBV7-9|14|TRBD1|few
TGTGCCAGCAGAGGGACAGGGTTTAATTCACCCCTCCACTTT
CASRGTGFNSPLHF
>TRBJ2-7|TRBV9|18|TRBD2|.
TGTGCCAGCAGCGTAGGGGGGGGACTAGCGGGAGGGCTTGTCGAGCAGTACTTC
CASSVGGGLAGGLVEQYF
>TRBJ2-7|TRBV7-2|14|TRBD2|.
TGTGCCAGCAGCCTTAGGGGAGGGCAGGTCGAGCAGTACTTC
CASSLRGGQVEQYF
>TRBJ2-7|TRBV9|14|.|once
TGTGCCAGCAGCCCCACGGGGGTTATCGACGAGCAGTACTTC
CASSPTGVIDEQYF
>TRBJ1-2|TRBV7-2|13|.|once
TGTGCCAGCAGTAGGGGGTCCCACTATGGCTACACCTTC
CASSRGSHYGYTF
>TRBJ2-7|TRBV7-8|17|TRBD1|.
TGTGCCAGCAGCTTAGTACAGTCGGGACAGGGTGTCGACGAGCAGTACTTC
CASSLVQSGQGVDEQYF
>TRBJ2-3|TRBV14|15|TRBD2|.
TGTGCCAGCAGCCAAGTACGCGGGAGGTCAGATACGCAGTATTTT
CASSQVRGRSDTQYF
>TRBJ2-1|TRBV2|15|TRBD2|.
TGTGCCAGGGAGCGGGGCGGGAGCCCCTACAATGAGCAGTTCTTC
CARERGGSPYNEQFF
>TRBJ1-6|TRBV19|14|TRBD1|.
TGTGCCAGTAGTATTGGGACAGGTTCTTCACCCCTCCACTTT
CASSIGTGSSPLHF
>TRBJ2-1|TRBV13|14|.|once
TGTGCCAGCAGCGTTTCGCCCCTTTCGGATGAGCAGTTCTTC
CASSVSPLSDEQFF
>TRBJ2-1|TRBV29-1|16|.|.
TGCAGCGTTGTTCGGTTCAACTCCCCGCCCAACAATGAGCAGTTCTTC
CSVVRFNSPPNNEQFF
>TRBJ2-7|TRBV30|13|TRBD1|few
TGTGCCTGGGGGACAGGGGGCGGTTACGAGCAGTACTTC
CAWGTGGGYEQYF
>TRBJ2-1|TRBV4-2|17|.|.
TGTGCCAGCAGCCAAGAAATCTACAGCGGCGTAGGGGGTGAGCAGTTCTTC
CASSQEIYSGVGGEQFF
>TRBJ2-7|TRBV7-6|16|.|.
TGTGCCAGCAGCTTAGGGACATTCCTGAGCTCCTACGAGCAGTACTTC
CASSLGTFLSSYEQYF
>TRBJ2-7|TRBV4-1|15|TRBD2|.
TGCGCCAGCAGCCAGTCCGGGACTAGCGGAGGCGAGCAGTACTTC
CASSQSGTSGGEQYF